What follows are 12 T cell receptor beta chains derived from one specimen sequenced in a study of blood T cell repertoires in COVID-19. Profiling relied on immunoSEQ multiplex PCR, and the TCRdb table lists in-frame clones only, not all of them. The table has a few hundred thousand clones, about 87% seen once. The sample comprised PBMCs or T cells enriched from blood (not recorded which). The receptor set was obtained from a man younger than 30 with acute COVID-19.

The gene calls are TRBV10-3 and TRBJ2-3; TRBD2 aligns across 12 bases. The J segment lost 0 bases and the V segment lost 4 bases, leaving 11 bases of the junction unmatched. The CDR3 sequence is 19 residues long. The germline CDR1 and CDR2 sequences are ENHRY and SYGVKD. In DNA, the CDR3 is TGTGCCATCAGTGGACCCGGGACTAGCGGGTTCTCTAGCACAGATACGCAGTATTTT. Protein: CAISGPGTSGFSSTDTQYF.

The chain has TRBV28 and TRBJ2-1; 10 nucleotides align to TRBD2. Trimming took 2 bases from V and 9 from J; bases not matched to a gene: 7. The CDR3 loop spans 15 amino acids. The germline V gene encodes CDR1 MDHEN and CDR2 SYDVKM. CDR3 sequence reads: CASSLVSGRAAEQFF. The DNA for the CDR3 is TGTGCCAGCAGTTTAGTAAGCGGGAGGGCCGCTGAGCAGTTCTTC.

This chain uses TRBV7-2 with TRBJ1-2; no reliable D call. With 5 bases removed from V and 2 bases from J, the gap between germline ends came to 6 bases. The V gene's germline CDR1 is SGHTA and CDR2 FQGNSA. The CDR3 totals 12 residues. The CDR3 loop reads CASSTQNYGYTF. In DNA form, the CDR3 reads TGTGCCAGCAGCACACAGAACTATGGCTACACCTTC.

This sequence joins TRBV11-2 and TRBJ2-1, with D perhaps matching TRBD1 (6 bases). CDR1 and CDR2 from the germline V gene are SGHAT and FQNNGV. The germline V and J ends were trimmed by 5 bases and 9 bases, with 23 bases remaining between them. The CDR3 covers 16 residues. CDR3 sequence reads: CASSHGGRGTFSEQFF. As DNA, the CDR3 is TGTGCCAGCAGCCACGGCGGCAGGGGTACTTTCAGTGAGCAGTTCTTC. Full variable domain (missing parts from reference TRBV11-2 and TRBJ2-1): EAGVAQSPRYKIIEKRQSVAFWCNPISGHATLYWYQQILGQGPKLLIQFQNNGVVDDSQLPKDRFSAERLKGVDSTLKIQPAKLEDSAVYLCASSHGGRGTFSEQFFGPGTRLTVL.

The rearrangement links TRBV29-1 to TRBJ2-5; TRBD1 matches at 7 bases. J was trimmed by 1 base and V by 5 bases; bases with no gene match: 4. This CDR3 has 13 amino acids. Per the germline V gene, CDR1 is SQVTM and CDR2 is ANQGSEA. The CDR3 spells CSVFRDSQETQYF. CDR3 coding DNA: TGCAGCGTTTTCCGGGACAGCCAAGAGACCCAGTACTTC.

J is TRBJ2-7 and V is TRBV27; possible D gene TRBD2, 6 bases. The CDR3 extends over 13 amino acids. Germline-derived CDR1 and CDR2 are MNHEY and SMNVEV (reference sequence). Trimming stripped 5 bases from V and 5 bases from J, with 13 bases between. The CDR3 loop reads CASSPGTQDEQYF. The CDR3 DNA sequence: TGTGCCAGCAGTCCCGGGACTCAGGACGAGCAGTACTTC.

The V and J genes are TRBV2 and TRBJ1-5; 8 bases are shared with TRBD1. Losses at the gene ends were 5 bases for V and 3 bases for J; bases not matched to a gene: 9. CDR1 is SNHLY and CDR2 is FYNNEI in the germline V gene. The CDR3 totals 16 residues. CDR3 nucleotides: TGTGCCAGCAGTCGGGGAGGACAGGGAAACAATCAGCCCCAGCATTTT. Encoded protein: CASSRGGQGNNQPQHF.

The chain combines TRBV11-2 with TRBJ1-1; possibly TRBD1 for D (6 bases). The germline CDR1 and CDR2 sequences are SGHAT and FQNNGV. This CDR3 has 16 amino acids. V gave up 5 bases and J gave up 0 bases, with 16 bases separating them. This chain's CDR3 is CASSPLTGTVNTEAFF. The DNA of the CDR3 is TGTGCCAGCAGCCCACTCACAGGGACCGTGAACACTGAAGCTTTCTTT.

The J gene is TRBJ1-2, the V gene TRBV24-1; D possibly corresponds to TRBD1 (6 bases). Trimming took 6 bases from V and 9 from J, leaving 13 bases between them. Germline V gene data show CDR1 as KGHDR and CDR2 as SFDVKD. CDR3 length: 12 residues. CDR3 nucleotides: TGTGCCACCAGTACCAACGACAGGAGCTACACCTTC. Translated: CATSTNDRSYTF.

The V call is TRBV5-1, the J call TRBJ2-5, with 12 bases that match TRBD2. J lost 4 bases, V lost 4 bases, and 5 bases had no gene match. The CDR3 consists of 15 residues. Germline V gene lookup returns CDR1 SGHRS and CDR2 YFSETQ. The CDR3 sequence is CASSMTSGRVETQYF. DNA for the CDR3: TGCGCCAGCAGCATGACTAGCGGGAGAGTAGAGACCCAGTACTTC.

The chain is built from TRBV28 and TRBJ2-3, with D unclear. The CDR3 sequence is 16 residues long. The V gene lost 4 bases and the J gene lost 0 bases, with 14 bases spanning the gap. The V gene's germline CDR1 is MDHEN and CDR2 SYDVKM. Written as DNA, the CDR3 is TGTGCCAGCAGTTCCCAGACACTGTTAAGCACAGATACGCAGTATTTT. Its translation is CASSSQTLLSTDTQYF.

V gene TRBV10-2 combines with J gene TRBJ2-1, with TRBD2 matching over 9 bases. The trim removed 5 bases at V and 4 bases at J, leaving 3 bases unmatched. CDR1 and CDR2 (germline): WSHSY, SAAADI. The CDR3 is 14 residues long. CDR3 nucleotide sequence: TGCGCCAGCAGTACTAGCGGGTATTACAATGAGCAGTTCTTC. This sequence encodes CASSTSGYYNEQFF.